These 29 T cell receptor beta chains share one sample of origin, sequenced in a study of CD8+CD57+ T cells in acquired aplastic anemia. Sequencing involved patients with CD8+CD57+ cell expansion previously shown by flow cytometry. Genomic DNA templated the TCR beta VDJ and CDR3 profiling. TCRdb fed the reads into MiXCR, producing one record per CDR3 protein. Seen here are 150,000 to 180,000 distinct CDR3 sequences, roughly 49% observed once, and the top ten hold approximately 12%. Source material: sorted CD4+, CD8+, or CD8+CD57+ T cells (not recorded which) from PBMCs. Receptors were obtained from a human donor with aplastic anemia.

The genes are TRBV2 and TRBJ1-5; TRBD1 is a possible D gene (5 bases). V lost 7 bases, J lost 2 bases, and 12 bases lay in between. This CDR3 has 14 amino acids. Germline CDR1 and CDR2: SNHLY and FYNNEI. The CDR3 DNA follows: TGTGCCAGCAAACTAGGGGATGGCAATCAGCCCCAGCATTTT. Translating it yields CASKLGDGNQPQHF.

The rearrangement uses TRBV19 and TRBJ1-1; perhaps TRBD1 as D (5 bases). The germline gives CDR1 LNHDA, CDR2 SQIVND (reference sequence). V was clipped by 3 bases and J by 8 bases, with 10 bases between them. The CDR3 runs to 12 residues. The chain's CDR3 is CASSMGRLEAFF. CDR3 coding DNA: TGTGCCAGTAGTATGGGACGGTTGGAAGCTTTCTTT.

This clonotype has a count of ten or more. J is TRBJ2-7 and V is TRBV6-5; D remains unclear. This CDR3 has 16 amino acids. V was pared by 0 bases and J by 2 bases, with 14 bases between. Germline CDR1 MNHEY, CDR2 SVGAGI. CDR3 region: CASSYSYGQVAYEQYF. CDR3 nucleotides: TGTGCCAGCAGTTACTCGTATGGGCAGGTAGCCTACGAGCAGTACTTC.

The CDR3 protein is CASSGGQGLMAGYTF. As DNA, the CDR3 is TGTGCCAGCAGTGGGGGACAGGGTTTAATGGCTGGCTACACCTTC. J is TRBJ1-2 and V is TRBV25-1, with 9 bases lining up with TRBD1. The CDR3 runs 15 residues. Germline V gives CDR1 MGHDK, CDR2 SYGVNS. Trimming took 4 bases from V and 7 from J; bases not matched to a gene: 10.

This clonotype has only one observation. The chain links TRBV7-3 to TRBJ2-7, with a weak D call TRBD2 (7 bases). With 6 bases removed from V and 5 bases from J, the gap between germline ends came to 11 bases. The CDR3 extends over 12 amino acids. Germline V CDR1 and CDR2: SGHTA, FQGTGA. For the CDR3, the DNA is TGTGCCAGCAGAGGGGGGGGGCACGAGCAGTACTTC. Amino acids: CASRGGGHEQYF.

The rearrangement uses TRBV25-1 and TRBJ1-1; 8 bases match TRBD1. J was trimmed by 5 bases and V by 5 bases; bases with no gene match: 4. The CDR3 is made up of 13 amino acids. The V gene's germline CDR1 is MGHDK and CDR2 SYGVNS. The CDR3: CASSFRGPTEAFF. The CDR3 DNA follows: TGTGCCAGCAGTTTCAGGGGGCCAACTGAAGCTTTCTTT.

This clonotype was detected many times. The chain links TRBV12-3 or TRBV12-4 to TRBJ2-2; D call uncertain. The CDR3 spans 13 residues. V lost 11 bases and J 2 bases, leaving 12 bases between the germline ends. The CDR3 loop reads CALGWVNTGELFF. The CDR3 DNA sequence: TGTGCCTTGGGTTGGGTAAACACCGGGGAGCTGTTTTTT.

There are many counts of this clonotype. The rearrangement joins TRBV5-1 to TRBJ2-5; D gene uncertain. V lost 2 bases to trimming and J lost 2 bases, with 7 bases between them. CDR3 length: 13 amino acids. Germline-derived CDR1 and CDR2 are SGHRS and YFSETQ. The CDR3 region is CASSLPRQETQYF. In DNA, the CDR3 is TGCGCCAGCAGCTTACCCAGGCAAGAGACCCAGTACTTC. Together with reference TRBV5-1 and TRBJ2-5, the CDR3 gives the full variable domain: KAGVTQTPRYLIKTRGQQVTLSCSPISGHRSVSWYQQTPGQGLQFLFEYFSETQRNKGNFPGRFSGRQFSNSRSEMNVSTLELGDSALYLCASSLPRQETQYFGPGTRLLVL.

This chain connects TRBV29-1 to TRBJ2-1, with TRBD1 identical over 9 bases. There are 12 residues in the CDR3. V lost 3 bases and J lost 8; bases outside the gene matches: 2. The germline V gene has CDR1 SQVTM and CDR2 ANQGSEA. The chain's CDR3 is CSVDDRGYEQFF. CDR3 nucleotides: TGCAGCGTTGATGACAGGGGGTATGAGCAGTTCTTC.

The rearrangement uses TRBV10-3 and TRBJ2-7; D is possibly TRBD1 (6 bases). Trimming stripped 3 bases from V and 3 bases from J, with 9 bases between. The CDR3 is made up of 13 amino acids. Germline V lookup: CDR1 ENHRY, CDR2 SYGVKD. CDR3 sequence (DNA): TGTGCCATCAGTGACGCCAGGGGCTACGAGCAGTACTTC. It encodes CAISDARGYEQYF.

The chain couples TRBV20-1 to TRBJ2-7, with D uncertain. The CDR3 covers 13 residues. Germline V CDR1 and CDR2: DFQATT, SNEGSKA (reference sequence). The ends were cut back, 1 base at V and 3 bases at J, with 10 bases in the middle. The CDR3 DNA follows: TGCAGTGCTAGAGCCAAAACAGACTACGAGCAGTACTTC. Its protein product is CSARAKTDYEQYF.

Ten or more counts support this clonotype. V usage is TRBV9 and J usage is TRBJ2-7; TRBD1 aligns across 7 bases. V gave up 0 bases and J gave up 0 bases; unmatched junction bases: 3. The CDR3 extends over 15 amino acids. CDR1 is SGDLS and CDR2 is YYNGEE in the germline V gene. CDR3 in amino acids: CASSVEGTDSYEQYF. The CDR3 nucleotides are TGTGCCAGCAGCGTAGAGGGGACAGACTCCTACGAGCAGTACTTC.

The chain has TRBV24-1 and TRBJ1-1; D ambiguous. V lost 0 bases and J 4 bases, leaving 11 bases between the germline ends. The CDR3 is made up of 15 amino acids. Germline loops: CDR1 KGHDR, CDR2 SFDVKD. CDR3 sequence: CATSDLKNRGTEAFF. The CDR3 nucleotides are TGTGCCACCAGTGATTTGAAGAACCGGGGCACTGAAGCTTTCTTT.

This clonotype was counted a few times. The CDR3 loop is CASSQNRDEQYF. CDR3 in DNA: TGTGCCAGCAGCCAGAATCGGGACGAGCAGTACTTC. The chain uses TRBV5-4 and TRBJ2-7; D remains unclear. This CDR3 region has 12 residues. With 4 bases removed from V and 5 bases from J, the gap between germline ends came to 10 bases. Germline V gene data show CDR1 as SGHNT and CDR2 as YYREEE (reference sequence).

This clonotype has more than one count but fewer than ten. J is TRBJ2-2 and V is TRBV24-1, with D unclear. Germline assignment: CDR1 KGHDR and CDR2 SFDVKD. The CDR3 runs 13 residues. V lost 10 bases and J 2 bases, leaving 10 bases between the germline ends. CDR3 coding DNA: TGTGCCACAGAAGGCTCCAACACCGGGGAGCTGTTTTTT. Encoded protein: CATEGSNTGELFF.

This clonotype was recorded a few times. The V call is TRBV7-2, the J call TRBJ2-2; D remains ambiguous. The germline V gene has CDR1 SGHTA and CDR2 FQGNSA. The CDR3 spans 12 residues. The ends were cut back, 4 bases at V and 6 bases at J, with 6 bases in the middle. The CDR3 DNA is TGTGCCAGCAGCTCCAAGGCCGGGGAGCTGTTTTTT. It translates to CASSSKAGELFF. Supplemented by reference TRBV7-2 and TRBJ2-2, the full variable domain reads GAGVSQSPSNKVTEKGKDVELRCDPISGHTALYWYRQSLGQGLEFLIYFQGNSAPDKSGLPSDRFSAERTGGSVSTLTIQRTQQEDSAVYLCASSSKAGELFFGEGSRLTVL.

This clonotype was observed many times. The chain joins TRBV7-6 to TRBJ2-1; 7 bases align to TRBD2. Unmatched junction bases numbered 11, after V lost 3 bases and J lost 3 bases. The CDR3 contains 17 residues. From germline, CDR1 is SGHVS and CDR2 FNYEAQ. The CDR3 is CASSFVGGMADYNEQFF. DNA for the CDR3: TGTGCCAGCAGCTTTGTGGGGGGGATGGCGGACTACAATGAGCAGTTCTTC.

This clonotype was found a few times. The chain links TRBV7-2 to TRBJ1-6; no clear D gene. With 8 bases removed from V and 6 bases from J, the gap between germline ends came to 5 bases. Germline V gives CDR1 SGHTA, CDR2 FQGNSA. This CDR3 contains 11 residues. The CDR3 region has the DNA TGTGCCAGCGGGCTTAATTCACCCCTCCACTTT. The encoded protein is CASGLNSPLHF. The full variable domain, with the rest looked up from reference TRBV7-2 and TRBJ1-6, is GAGVSQSPSNKVTEKGKDVELRCDPISGHTALYWYRQSLGQGLEFLIYFQGNSAPDKSGLPSDRFSAERTGGSVSTLTIQRTQQEDSAVYLCASGLNSPLHFGNGTRLTVT.

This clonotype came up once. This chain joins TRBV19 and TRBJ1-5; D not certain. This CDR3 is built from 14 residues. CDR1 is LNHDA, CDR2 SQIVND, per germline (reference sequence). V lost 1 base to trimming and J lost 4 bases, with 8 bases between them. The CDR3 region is CASSIGPDNQPQHF. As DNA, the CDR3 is TGTGCCAGTAGTATAGGTCCCGATAATCAGCCCCAGCATTTT.

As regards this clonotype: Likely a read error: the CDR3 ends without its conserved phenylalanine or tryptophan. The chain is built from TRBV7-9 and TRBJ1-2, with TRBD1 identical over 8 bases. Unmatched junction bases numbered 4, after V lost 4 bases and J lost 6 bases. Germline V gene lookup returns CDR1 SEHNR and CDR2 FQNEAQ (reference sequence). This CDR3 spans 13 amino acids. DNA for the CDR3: TGTGCCAGCAGCTGGACAGGGAATGATGGCTACACCCTC. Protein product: CASSWTGNDGYTL.

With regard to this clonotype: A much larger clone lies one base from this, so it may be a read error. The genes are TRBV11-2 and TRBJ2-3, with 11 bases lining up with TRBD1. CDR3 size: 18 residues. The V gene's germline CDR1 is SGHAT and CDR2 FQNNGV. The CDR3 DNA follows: TGTGCCAGCGGCTTAGGGGCCGGACAGGGGGCTATGGGAGATACGCAGTATTTT. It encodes CASGLGAGQGAMGDTQYF.

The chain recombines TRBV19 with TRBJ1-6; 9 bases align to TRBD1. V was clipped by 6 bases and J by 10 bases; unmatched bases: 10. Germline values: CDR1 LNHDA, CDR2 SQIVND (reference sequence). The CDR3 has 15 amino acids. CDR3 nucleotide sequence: TGTGCCAGTAGACAGGGACAGGGTTTAGGATCACCCCTCCACTTT. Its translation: CASRQGQGLGSPLHF.

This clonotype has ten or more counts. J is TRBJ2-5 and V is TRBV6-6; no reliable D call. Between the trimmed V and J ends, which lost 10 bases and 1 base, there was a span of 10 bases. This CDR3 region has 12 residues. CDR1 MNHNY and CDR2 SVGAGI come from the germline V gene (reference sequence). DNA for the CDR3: TGTGCCACTGGGGTGAGCCAAGAGACCCAGTACTTC. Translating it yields CATGVSQETQYF.

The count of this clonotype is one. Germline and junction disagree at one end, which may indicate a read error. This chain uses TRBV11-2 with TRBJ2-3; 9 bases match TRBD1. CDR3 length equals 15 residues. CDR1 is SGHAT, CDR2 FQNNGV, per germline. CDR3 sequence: CASSTGQGKTDTQYF. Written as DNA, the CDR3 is TGTGCTAGCAGCACCGGACAGGGGAAGACAGATACGCAGTATTTT.

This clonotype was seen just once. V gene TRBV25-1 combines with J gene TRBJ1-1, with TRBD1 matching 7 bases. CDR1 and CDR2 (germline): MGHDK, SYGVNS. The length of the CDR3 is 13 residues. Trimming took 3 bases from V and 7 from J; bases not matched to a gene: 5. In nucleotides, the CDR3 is TGTGCCAGCAGTGAGGGACAGCCGTATGAAGCTTTCTTT. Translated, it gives CASSEGQPYEAFF.

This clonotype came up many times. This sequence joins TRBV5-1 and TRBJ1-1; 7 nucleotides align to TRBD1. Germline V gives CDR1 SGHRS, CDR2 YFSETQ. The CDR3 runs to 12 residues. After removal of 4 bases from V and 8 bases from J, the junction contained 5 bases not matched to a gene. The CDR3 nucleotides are TGCGCCAGCAGCCCAGAGACAGGGGAAGCTTTCTTT. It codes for CASSPETGEAFF.

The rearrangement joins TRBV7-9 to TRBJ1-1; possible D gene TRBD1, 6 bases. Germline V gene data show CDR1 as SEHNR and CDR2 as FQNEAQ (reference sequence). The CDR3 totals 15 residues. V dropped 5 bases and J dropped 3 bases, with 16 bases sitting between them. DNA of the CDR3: TGTGCCAGCAGCGCGGGGAGGTCAGGGGACACTGAAGCTTTCTTT. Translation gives CASSAGRSGDTEAFF.

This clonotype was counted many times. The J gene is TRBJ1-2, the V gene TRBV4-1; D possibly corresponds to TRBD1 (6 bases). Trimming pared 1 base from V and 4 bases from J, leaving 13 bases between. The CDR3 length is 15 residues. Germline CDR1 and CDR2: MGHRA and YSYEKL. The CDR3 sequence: CASSQGQDLVYGYTF. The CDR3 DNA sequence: TGCGCCAGCAGCCAAGGACAGGATTTGGTCTATGGCTACACCTTC.

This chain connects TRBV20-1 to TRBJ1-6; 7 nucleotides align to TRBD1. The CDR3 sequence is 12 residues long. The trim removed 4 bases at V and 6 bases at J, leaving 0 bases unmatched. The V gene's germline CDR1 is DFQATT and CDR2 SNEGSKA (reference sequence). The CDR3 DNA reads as TGCAGTGCTACAGGGGGTAATTCACCCCTCCACTTT. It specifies CSATGGNSPLHF.